These T cell receptor beta chains were read from a single sample in a study of blood T cell repertoires in COVID-19. Libraries were prepared by immunoSEQ multiplex PCR; TCRdb keeps only in-frame clonotypes and omits some of them. The table has a few hundred thousand clones, approximately 89% seen once. Sequenced input: peripheral blood. These TCRs come from a woman aged 25-40 years who had recovered from COVID-19. The CDR3 runs from the conserved cysteine through the conserved F or W. Fields, in order: V gene, J gene, D gene, clone size, CDR3 DNA, CDR3 protein. The D gene is left open where the match is weak. Size is stated for part of the rows, as once, few or many counts, or as a class when the clone is expanded.

V: TRBV6-2/TRBV6-3
J: TRBJ2-1
D: -
size: once
DNA: TGTGCCAGCAGTTACTGGCCGGAGCAGTTCTTC
CDR3: CASSYWPEQFF

V: TRBV5-5
J: TRBJ1-1
D: -
size: -
DNA: TGTGCCAGCAGCTTGGTTACGAGTACTGAAGCTTTCTTT
CDR3: CASSLVTSTEAFF

V: TRBV24-1
J: TRBJ1-2
D: TRBD1
size: -
DNA: TGTGCCACCAGCACGGACAGGTTCTATGGCTACACCTTC
CDR3: CATSTDRFYGYTF

V: TRBV7-3
J: TRBJ1-4
D: TRBD1
size: -
DNA: TGTGCCAGCAGCCCCAGGGACAGGGAAGGAAGCGGCGAAAAACTGTTTTTT
CDR3: CASSPRDREGSGEKLFF

V: TRBV5-1
J: TRBJ2-3
D: TRBD2
size: -
DNA: TGCGCCAGCAGCCAACTAGCGGGGGGACGCACAGATACGCAGTATTTT
CDR3: CASSQLAGGRTDTQYF

V: TRBV4-2
J: TRBJ2-3
D: TRBD2
size: -
DNA: TGTGCCAGCAGCCAGAGTGGGCCTAGCGGGGGTTTGAATACGCAGTATTTT
CDR3: CASSQSGPSGGLNTQYF

V: TRBV4-1
J: TRBJ2-1
D: TRBD1
size: -
DNA: TGCGCCAGCAGCCCTCTATCGGGACAGGGTCCGTTCTTC
CDR3: CASSPLSGQGPFF

V: TRBV19
J: TRBJ2-3
D: TRBD2
size: -
DNA: TGTGCCAGTAACGTGGGGGGGAGGGAGACGCAGTATTTT
CDR3: CASNVGGRETQYF

V: TRBV29-1
J: TRBJ2-7
D: -
size: few
DNA: TGCAGCGTTCAACAGCTGAGCTCCTACGAGCAGTACTTC
CDR3: CSVQQLSSYEQYF

V: TRBV7-9
J: TRBJ2-1
D: -
size: -
DNA: TGTGCCAGCAGCTCTATTTGGGATTCTGAAGGAGGATCCTACAATGAGCAGTTCTTC
CDR3: CASSSIWDSEGGSYNEQFF

V: TRBV7-9
J: TRBJ1-4
D: TRBD1
size: -
DNA: TGTGCCAGCAGCCGGACAGGGGGCTTTGAAAAACTGTTTTTT
CDR3: CASSRTGGFEKLFF

V: TRBV6-6
J: TRBJ2-5
D: TRBD2
size: -
DNA: TGTGCCAGCAGACCCGGACTAGCACAAGAGACCCAGTACTTC
CDR3: CASRPGLAQETQYF

V: TRBV29-1
J: TRBJ1-1
D: -
size: -
DNA: TGCAGCGTTATCCCTCCGGACACAACTGCTTTCTTT
CDR3: CSVIPPDTTAFF

V: TRBV28
J: TRBJ1-2
D: -
size: once
DNA: TGTGCCAGCAGTTTAAGCAGGGTCGTCTATGGCTACACCTTC
CDR3: CASSLSRVVYGYTF

V: TRBV5-4
J: TRBJ2-7
D: -
size: -
DNA: TGTGCCAGCAGCCTAGGCAGGGGAGAGCAGTACTTC
CDR3: CASSLGRGEQYF

V: TRBV3-1/TRBV3-2
J: TRBJ2-3
D: TRBD2
size: -
DNA: TGTGCCAGCAGCCAGATGACTAGCGGGGGGGATACGCAGTATTTT
CDR3: CASSQMTSGGDTQYF

V: TRBV5-8
J: TRBJ1-4
D: -
size: -
DNA: TGTGCCAGCAGCGGACTTACAGCAACTAATGAAAAACTGTTTTTT
CDR3: CASSGLTATNEKLFF

V: TRBV6-2/TRBV6-3
J: TRBJ2-3
D: -
size: few
DNA: TGTGCCAGCAGTTACTTAGCGCTCCGGGCGGATACGCAGTATTTT
CDR3: CASSYLALRADTQYF

V: TRBV7-2
J: TRBJ2-3
D: -
size: -
DNA: TGTGCCAGCAGCTTACTTTCCAGACTCACAGATACGCAGTATTTT
CDR3: CASSLLSRLTDTQYF

V: TRBV2
J: TRBJ2-5
D: -
size: once
DNA: TGTGCCACGGGCGGGGCCTCGCAAGAGACCCAGTACTTC
CDR3: CATGGASQETQYF

V: TRBV10-3
J: TRBJ2-5
D: TRBD2
size: -
DNA: TGTGCCATCAGTGAGTCGCGGGAGGAGACCCAGTACTTC
CDR3: CAISESREETQYF

V: TRBV28
J: TRBJ1-1
D: TRBD1
size: many
DNA: TGTGCCAGCAGTTCCCAACAGGGGGCTGGGGGGACTGAAGCTTTCTTT
CDR3: CASSSQQGAGGTEAFF

V: TRBV24-1
J: TRBJ1-1
D: -
size: -
DNA: TGTGCCACCAGTGAGCCAGGGGATACTGAAGCTTTCTTT
CDR3: CATSEPGDTEAFF

V: TRBV4-2
J: TRBJ2-7
D: -
size: -
DNA: TGTGCCAGCAGCCAAGGGACAGCTACCTACGAGCAGTACTTC
CDR3: CASSQGTATYEQYF

V: TRBV5-1
J: TRBJ2-5
D: -
size: -
DNA: TGCGCCAGCAGCTTGATGGGGGCGGGGACCCAGTACTTC
CDR3: CASSLMGAGTQYF

V: TRBV5-1
J: TRBJ1-1
D: -
size: -
DNA: TGCGCCAGCAGCGATCCACAGGGTGGAAGCACTGAAGCTTTCTTT
CDR3: CASSDPQGGSTEAFF

V: TRBV19
J: TRBJ2-1
D: TRBD1
size: once
DNA: TGTGCCAGTAGTATAGGGACAGGATCCTACAATGAGCAGTTCTTC
CDR3: CASSIGTGSYNEQFF

V: TRBV7-8
J: TRBJ1-5
D: -
size: -
DNA: TGTGCCAGCAGCTTTGGCAGCAATCAGCCCCAGCATTTT
CDR3: CASSFGSNQPQHF

V: TRBV7-9
J: TRBJ2-5
D: TRBD2
size: -
DNA: TGTGCCAGCAGCTCGGGACTAGCAGAGACGGAGACCCAGTACTTC
CDR3: CASSSGLAETETQYF

V: TRBV7-9
J: TRBJ1-3
D: -
size: -
DNA: TGTGCCAGCAGCTTAATTCGCGACACCATATATTTT
CDR3: CASSLIRDTIYF

V: TRBV9
J: TRBJ1-6
D: -
size: -
DNA: TGTGCCAGCAGCGCCCTAGGGAGGAGCAATTCACCCCTCCACTTT
CDR3: CASSALGRSNSPLHF

V: TRBV3-1/TRBV3-2
J: TRBJ1-5
D: TRBD1
size: -
DNA: TGTGCCAGCAGCCGACAGGGGTTTAATCAGCCCCAGCATTTT
CDR3: CASSRQGFNQPQHF

V: TRBV2
J: TRBJ1-1
D: TRBD1
size: once
DNA: TGTGCCAGCATCCGCGGGGCAGGGGGCACTGAAGCTTTCTTT
CDR3: CASIRGAGGTEAFF

V: TRBV5-4
J: TRBJ2-7
D: -
size: -
DNA: TGTGCCAGCAGCCCGCAGGCCGGGGGATACGAGCAGTACTTC
CDR3: CASSPQAGGYEQYF

V: TRBV5-6
J: TRBJ2-2
D: -
size: -
DNA: TGTGCCAGCAGCTTGTTAGGGGAAGCCACCGGGGAGCTGTTTTTT
CDR3: CASSLLGEATGELFF

V: TRBV10-2
J: TRBJ2-7
D: TRBD2
size: -
DNA: TGCGCCAGCAGTGCCTTAGCGGGGGTAAGCTCCTACGAGCAGTACTTC
CDR3: CASSALAGVSSYEQYF

V: TRBV6-5
J: TRBJ1-6
D: TRBD1
size: -
DNA: TGTGCCAGCAGTTACGAGACAGGGACCCTCCACTTT
CDR3: CASSYETGTLHF

V: TRBV18
J: TRBJ2-7
D: -
size: -
DNA: TGTGCCAGCTCACCCGGACAGTCCTACGAGCAGTACTTC
CDR3: CASSPGQSYEQYF

V: TRBV10-3
J: TRBJ1-2
D: TRBD1
size: -
DNA: TGTGCCATCAGTCTCGGCCGGACAGGGCGGTATGGCTACACCTTC
CDR3: CAISLGRTGRYGYTF

V: TRBV6-5
J: TRBJ2-5
D: -
size: -
DNA: TGTGCCAGCAGTCTCGGGGGAGGAGAGACCCAGTACTTC
CDR3: CASSLGGGETQYF